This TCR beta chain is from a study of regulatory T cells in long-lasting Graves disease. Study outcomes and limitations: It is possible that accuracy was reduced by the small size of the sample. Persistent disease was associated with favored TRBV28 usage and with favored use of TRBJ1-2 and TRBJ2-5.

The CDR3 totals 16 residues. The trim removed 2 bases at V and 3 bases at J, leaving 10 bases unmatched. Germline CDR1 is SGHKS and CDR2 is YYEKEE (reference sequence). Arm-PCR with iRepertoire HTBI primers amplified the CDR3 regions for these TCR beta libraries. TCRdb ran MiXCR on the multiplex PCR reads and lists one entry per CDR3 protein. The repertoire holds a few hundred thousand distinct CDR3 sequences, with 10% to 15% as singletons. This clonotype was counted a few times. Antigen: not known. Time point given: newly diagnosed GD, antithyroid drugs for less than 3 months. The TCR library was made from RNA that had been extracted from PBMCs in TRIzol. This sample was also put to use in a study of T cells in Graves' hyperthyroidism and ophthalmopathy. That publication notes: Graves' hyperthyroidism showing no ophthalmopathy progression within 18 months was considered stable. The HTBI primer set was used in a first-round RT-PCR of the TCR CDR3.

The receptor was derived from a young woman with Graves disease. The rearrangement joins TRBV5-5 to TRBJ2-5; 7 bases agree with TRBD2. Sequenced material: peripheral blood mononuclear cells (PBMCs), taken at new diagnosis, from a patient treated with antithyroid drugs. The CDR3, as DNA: TGTGCCAGCAGCTTCAGCTTGTGGCTAGCGGAAGAGACCCAGTACTTC. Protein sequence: CASSFSLWLAEETQYF.